These T cell receptor beta chains were read from a single sample in a study of T cells in Graves' hyperthyroidism and ophthalmopathy. TCRdb re-analysed the multiplex PCR reads in MiXCR, keeping a single row per CDR3 protein. The table shows approximately 400,000 distinct CDR3 sequences, with about 14% occurring only once. Sequenced input: blood. These receptor sequences come from a woman younger than 45 with Graves' ophthalmopathy. The CDR3 runs from the conserved cysteine through the conserved F or W. D genes are given only for firm matches. Size is omitted from some rows. Given values are once, few, many or a class for expanded clones.

D gene	V gene	J gene	clone size	CDR3 protein	CDR3 DNA
TRBD1	TRBV28	TRBJ2-1	-	CASSLEQGQGIYNEQFF	TGTGCCAGCAGTTTGGAACAAGGACAGGGGATATACAATGAGCAGTTCTTC
TRBD1	TRBV2	TRBJ1-2	many	CASSETGTDYGYTF	TGTGCCAGCAGTGAAACCGGGACAGATTATGGCTACACCTTC
-	TRBV11-2	TRBJ2-3	many	CASSWGRGAPTDTQYF	TGTGCCAGCAGCTGGGGACGGGGGGCTCCCACAGATACGCAGTATTTT
TRBD1	TRBV13	TRBJ2-2	many	CASSPGRGRSEWTGELFF	TGTGCCAGCAGCCCCGGAAGGGGGCGATCCGAGTGGACCGGGGAGCTGTTTTTT
-	TRBV20-1	TRBJ1-4	many	CSAPRGTEKLFF	TGCAGTGCTCCCCGGGGGACTGAAAAACTGTTTTTT
-	TRBV11-2	TRBJ2-7	many	CASSLESSRYEQYF	TGTGCCAGCAGCTTAGAAAGCAGCCGCTACGAGCAGTACTTC
-	TRBV20-1	TRBJ2-3	-	CSARGGGADTQYF	TGCAGTGCTAGGGGGGGCGGGGCAGATACGCAGTATTTT
-	TRBV29-1	TRBJ2-1	few	CSSMDSSYNEQFF	TGCAGCTCTATGGACAGCTCCTACAATGAGCAGTTCTTC
-	TRBV11-2	TRBJ2-7	-	CASGLRSVSSYEQYF	TGTGCCAGCGGCTTAAGGAGCGTCAGCTCCTACGAGCAGTACTTC
-	TRBV7-8	TRBJ2-7	many	CASSLVVSGRTSYEQYF	TGTGCCAGCAGCTTAGTGGTGTCGGGTCGAACCTCCTACGAGCAGTACTTC
-	TRBV5-1	TRBJ1-1	many	CASSRDSGNTEAFF	TGCGCCAGCAGTCGGGATTCAGGGAACACTGAAGCTTTCTTT
-	TRBV20-1	TRBJ1-4	many	CSARGGTNNEKLFF	TGCAGTGCTAGGGGAGGGACCAATAATGAAAAACTGTTTTTT
TRBD2	TRBV11-3	TRBJ2-1	many	CASSLGASGGLEQFF	TGTGCCAGCAGCTTAGGTGCTAGCGGGGGCCTAGAGCAGTTCTTC
TRBD2	TRBV7-3	TRBJ2-3	many	CASSSGLLMDTQYF	TGTGCCAGCAGCTCGGGACTACTCATGGATACGCAGTATTTT
-	TRBV6-1	TRBJ2-5	many	CASSEFGGGGETQYF	TGTGCCAGCAGTGAATTCGGGGGAGGGGGAGAGACCCAGTACTTC
-	TRBV28	TRBJ2-2	many	CASSLGNLGNTGELFF	TGTGCCAGCAGCCTGGGCAACCTTGGGAACACCGGGGAGCTGTTTTTT
TRBD1	TRBV12-5	TRBJ2-5	-	CATGTGDLRTQYF	TGTGCTACGGGGACAGGGGACCTTCGGACCCAGTACTTC
-	TRBV12-3/TRBV12-4	TRBJ1-2	many	CASSIEGPGGYTF	TGTGCCAGCAGTATCGAGGGGCCAGGCGGCTACACCTTC
TRBD1	TRBV6-1	TRBJ1-1	many	CASSFNTGVPEAFF	TGTGCCAGCAGTTTTAACACAGGGGTACCTGAAGCTTTCTTT
TRBD1	TRBV20-1	TRBJ2-1	many	CSAIGTGVNEQFF	TGCAGTGCTATCGGGACAGGGGTCAATGAGCAGTTCTTC
TRBD1	TRBV15	TRBJ1-5	many	CATSRPGQKNQPQHF	TGTGCCACCAGCCGCCCGGGACAGAAGAATCAGCCCCAGCATTTT
-	TRBV5-1	TRBJ1-2	-	CASSSDGGYTF	TGCGCCAGCAGCTCGGACGGGGGCTACACCTTC
-	TRBV28	TRBJ2-1	many	CASSLTREQFF	TGTGCCAGCAGTTTAACGAGAGAGCAGTTCTTC
-	TRBV27	TRBJ1-1	many	CASRVVGAGTEAFF	TGTGCCAGCCGCGTAGTGGGGGCGGGCACTGAAGCTTTCTTT
-	TRBV20-1	TRBJ2-7	many	CSASRGGGSGGGREQYF	TGCAGTGCTAGTCGCGGAGGCGGGTCCGGCGGGGGCCGTGAGCAGTACTTC
TRBD2	TRBV20-1	TRBJ2-1	-	CSARDLSVAGGPNEQFF	TGCAGTGCTAGAGATCTGAGCGTAGCGGGGGGGCCTAATGAGCAGTTCTTC
TRBD1	TRBV6-1	TRBJ1-5	many	CASRHSQGGPQPQHF	TGTGCCAGCAGACATTCTCAGGGGGGGCCTCAGCCCCAGCATTTT
-	TRBV7-2	TRBJ2-3	many	CASSLVSGGTDTQYF	TGTGCCAGCAGCTTAGTGTCCGGGGGCACAGATACGCAGTATTTT
TRBD1	TRBV12-3/TRBV12-4	TRBJ1-5	many	CASSLGTGGVVGNQPQHF	TGTGCCAGCAGCCTTGGGACAGGGGGTGTCGTTGGAAATCAGCCCCAGCATTTT